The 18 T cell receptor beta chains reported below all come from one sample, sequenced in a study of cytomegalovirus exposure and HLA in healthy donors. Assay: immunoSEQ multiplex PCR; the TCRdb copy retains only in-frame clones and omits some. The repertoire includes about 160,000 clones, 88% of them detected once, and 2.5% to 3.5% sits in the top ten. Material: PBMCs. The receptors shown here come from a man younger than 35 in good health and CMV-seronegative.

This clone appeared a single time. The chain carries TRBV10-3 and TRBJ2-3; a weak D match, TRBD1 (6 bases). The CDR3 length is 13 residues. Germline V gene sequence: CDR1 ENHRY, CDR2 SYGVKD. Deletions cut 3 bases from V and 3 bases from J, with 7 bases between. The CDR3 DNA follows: TGTGCCATCAGTGATACAGGGACAGATACGCAGTATTTT. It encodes CAISDTGTDTQYF.

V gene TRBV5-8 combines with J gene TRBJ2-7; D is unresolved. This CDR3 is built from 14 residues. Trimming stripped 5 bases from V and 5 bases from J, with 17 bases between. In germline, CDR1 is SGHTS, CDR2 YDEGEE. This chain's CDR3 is CASSTDSQGDEQYV. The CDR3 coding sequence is TGTGCCAGCAGTACTGATTCCCAAGGAGACGAGCAGTACGTC.

CDR3: CASSRTRNADTQYF. In DNA form, the CDR3 reads TGCGCCAGCAGCCGGACACGGAATGCAGATACGCAGTATTTT. This chain uses TRBV4-1 with TRBJ2-3; maybe TRBD1 (5 bases). Germline assignment: CDR1 MGHRA and CDR2 YSYEKL. With 4 bases removed from V and 4 bases from J, the gap between germline ends came to 12 bases. The CDR3 runs to 14 residues.

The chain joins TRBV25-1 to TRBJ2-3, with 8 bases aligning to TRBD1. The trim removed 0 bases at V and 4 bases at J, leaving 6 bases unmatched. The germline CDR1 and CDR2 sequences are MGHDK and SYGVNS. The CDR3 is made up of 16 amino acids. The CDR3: CASSEYRTGWADTQYF. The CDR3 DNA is TGTGCCAGCAGTGAATATAGGACAGGGTGGGCAGATACGCAGTATTTT.

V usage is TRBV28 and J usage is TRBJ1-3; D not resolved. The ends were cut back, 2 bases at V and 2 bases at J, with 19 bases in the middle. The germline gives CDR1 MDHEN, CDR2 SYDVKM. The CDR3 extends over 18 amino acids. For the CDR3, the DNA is TGTGCCAGCAGTTTAATCTCACCCGGGGTCCAGGCTGGAAACACCATATATTTT. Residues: CASSLISPGVQAGNTIYF. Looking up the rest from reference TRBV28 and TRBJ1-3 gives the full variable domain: DVKVTQSSRYLVKRTGEKVFLECVQDMDHENMFWYRQDPGLGLRLIYFSYDVKMKEKGDIPEGYSVSREKKERFSLILESASTNQTSMYLCASSLISPGVQAGNTIYFGEGSWLTVV.

DNA of the CDR3: TGCAGCGTTGGGGTACAGGGGGAATATGGCTACACCTTC. Translated, it gives CSVGVQGEYGYTF. The chain has TRBV29-1 and TRBJ1-2, with 8 positions matching TRBD1. This CDR3 comprises 13 residues. Per the germline V gene, CDR1 is SQVTM and CDR2 is ANQGSEA. V lost 4 bases and J lost 5; bases outside the gene matches: 6.

CDR3 protein: CASWGFYGELFF. The CDR3 DNA is TGTGCCAGCTGGGGCTTCTACGGGGAGCTGTTTTTT. V is TRBV6-1 and J is TRBJ2-2; D might be TRBD1 (5 bases). V was clipped by 8 bases and J by 7 bases, with 11 bases between them. Germline V CDR1 and CDR2: MNHNS, SASEGT. This CDR3 has 12 residues.

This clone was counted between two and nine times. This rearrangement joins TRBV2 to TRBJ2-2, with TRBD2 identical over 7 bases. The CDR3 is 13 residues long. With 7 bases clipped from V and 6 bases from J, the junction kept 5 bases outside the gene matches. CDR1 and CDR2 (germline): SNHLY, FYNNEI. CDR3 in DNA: TGTGCCAGCATACCGACTAGCTCCGGGGAGCTGTTTTTT. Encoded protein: CASIPTSSGELFF.

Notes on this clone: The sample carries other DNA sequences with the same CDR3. CDR3 nucleotide sequence: TGTGCCAGCAGCACTGCGACAGGGGGTTACTCACCCCTCCACTTT. It yields the protein CASSTATGGYSPLHF. This sequence joins TRBV5-7 and TRBJ1-6, with 9 bases identical to TRBD1. TRBV5-7 is an ORF for which the function is uncertain. The CDR3 length is 15 residues. V was pared by 4 bases and J by 10 bases, with 9 bases of the junction left unmatched.

CDR3 sequence: CASSLRQGAREKLFF. CDR3 nucleotides: TGCGCCAGCAGCCTACGACAGGGGGCAAGAGAAAAACTGTTTTTT. This rearrangement joins TRBV4-1 to TRBJ1-4, with 10 positions matching TRBD1. This CDR3 contains 15 residues. J gave up 8 bases and V 4 bases, and 7 bases lay outside the gene matches. Per the germline V gene, CDR1 is MGHRA and CDR2 is YSYEKL.

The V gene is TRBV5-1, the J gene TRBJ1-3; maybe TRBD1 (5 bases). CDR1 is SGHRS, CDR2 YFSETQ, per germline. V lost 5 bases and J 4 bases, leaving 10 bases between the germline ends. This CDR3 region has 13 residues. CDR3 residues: CASREDKGNTIYF. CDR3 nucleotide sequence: TGCGCCAGCAGAGAGGACAAAGGAAACACCATATATTTT.

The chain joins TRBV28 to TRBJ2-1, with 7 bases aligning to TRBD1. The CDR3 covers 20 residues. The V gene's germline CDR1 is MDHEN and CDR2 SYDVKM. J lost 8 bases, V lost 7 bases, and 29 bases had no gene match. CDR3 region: CASNRHPGGAPGQAPYEQFF. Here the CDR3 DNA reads TGTGCCAGCAACCGCCATCCAGGGGGTGCTCCGGGCCAGGCCCCGTATGAGCAGTTCTTC.

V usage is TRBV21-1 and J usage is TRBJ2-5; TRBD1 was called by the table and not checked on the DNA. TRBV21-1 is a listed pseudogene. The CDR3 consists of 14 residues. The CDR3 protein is CASSETPRGSAQYF. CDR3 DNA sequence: TGTGCCAGCAGTGAGACACCAAGGGGCTCGGCCCAGTACTTC.

CDR3 nucleotides: TGTGCCGCCACAGACCCCGAAAACACTGAAGCTTTCTTT. Its translation is CAATDPENTEAFF. The V gene is TRBV10-3, the J gene TRBJ1-1; D gene ambiguous. The CDR3 runs 13 residues. Trimming took 11 bases from V and 2 from J, leaving 15 bases between them. The germline CDR1 and CDR2 sequences are ENHRY and SYGVKD.

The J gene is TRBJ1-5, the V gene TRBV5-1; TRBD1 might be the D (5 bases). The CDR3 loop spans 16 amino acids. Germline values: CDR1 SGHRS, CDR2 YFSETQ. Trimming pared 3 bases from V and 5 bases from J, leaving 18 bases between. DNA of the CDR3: TGCGCCAGCAGCTGGGTTTTTAGGGGCGCGGATCAGCCCCAGCATTTT. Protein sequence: CASSWVFRGADQPQHF.

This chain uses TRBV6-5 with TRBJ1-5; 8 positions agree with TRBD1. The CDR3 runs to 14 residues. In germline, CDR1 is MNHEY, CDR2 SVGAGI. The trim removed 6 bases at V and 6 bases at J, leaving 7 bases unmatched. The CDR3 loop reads CASRFLTGGQPQHF. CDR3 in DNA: TGTGCCAGCAGGTTCCTAACAGGGGGTCAGCCCCAGCATTTT.

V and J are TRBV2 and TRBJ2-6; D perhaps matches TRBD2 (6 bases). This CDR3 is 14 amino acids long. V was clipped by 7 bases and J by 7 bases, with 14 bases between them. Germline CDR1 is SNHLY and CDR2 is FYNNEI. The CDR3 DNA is TGTGCCAGCAAGGAAACCGGGGGAGCCAACGTCCTGACTTTC. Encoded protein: CASKETGGANVLTF. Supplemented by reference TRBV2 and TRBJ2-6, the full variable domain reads EPEVTQTPSHQVTQMGQEVILRCVPISNHLYFYWYRQILGQKVEFLVSFYNNEISEKSEIFDDQFSVERPDGSNFTLKIRSTKLEDSAMYFCASKETGGANVLTFGAGSRLTVL.

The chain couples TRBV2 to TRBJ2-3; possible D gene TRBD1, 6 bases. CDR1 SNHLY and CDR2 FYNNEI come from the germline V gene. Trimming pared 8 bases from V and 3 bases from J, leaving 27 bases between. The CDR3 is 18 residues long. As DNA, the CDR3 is TGTGCCAGCGGAATACTCTCGATATCGGACAGTGTTACAGATACGCAGTATTTT. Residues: CASGILSISDSVTDTQYF. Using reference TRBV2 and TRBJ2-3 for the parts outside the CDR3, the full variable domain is EPEVTQTPSHQVTQMGQEVILRCVPISNHLYFYWYRQILGQKVEFLVSFYNNEISEKSEIFDDQFSVERPDGSNFTLKIRSTKLEDSAMYFCASGILSISDSVTDTQYFGPGTRLTVL.